These 22 T cell receptor beta chains came from one sample sequenced in a study of identical twins. TCRdb reprocessed the 5' RACE reads with MiXCR, giving one entry per CDR3 protein. This table has hundreds of thousands of distinct CDR3 sequences, approximately 13% appearing once. These data were also filed under a second study, of yellow fever vaccine responses in identical twins.

The sequenced material came from PBMCs. Receptors were obtained from a woman aged 18-29 years in good health.

The V call is TRBV5-1, the J call TRBJ2-1; 10 bases are shared with TRBD2. This CDR3 has 16 amino acids. CDR1 SGHRS and CDR2 YFSETQ come from the germline V gene. Germline trimming cut 6 bases from V and 7 bases from J; bases unmatched to any gene: 13. The CDR3 loop reads CASILSWPSGGNEQFF. CDR3 in DNA: TGCGCCAGCATACTTTCGTGGCCTAGCGGGGGTAATGAGCAGTTCTTC.

The CDR3 region has the DNA TGTGCCAGCTCACCACCGGGACAGGGGGCCTACGAGCAGTACGTC. Translated, it gives CASSPPGQGAYEQYV. The rearrangement links TRBV18 to TRBJ2-7; 11 nucleotides align to TRBD1. The CDR3 has 15 amino acids. Germline V lookup: CDR1 KGHSH, CDR2 LQKENI. After removal of 0 bases from V and 2 bases from J, the junction contained 0 bases not matched to a gene.

The chain employs TRBV24-1 and TRBJ2-3; D may match TRBD1 or TRBD2 (6 bases each). The CDR3 spans 14 residues. V dropped 5 bases and J dropped 6 bases, with 14 bases sitting between them. Looked up from germline, CDR1 is KGHDR and CDR2 is SFDVKD. CDR3 amino acids: CATSARGLADTQYF. CDR3 nucleotide sequence: TGTGCCACCAGTGCCCGGGGGCTAGCGGATACGCAGTATTTT.

This clonotype was recorded many times. J is TRBJ2-5 and V is TRBV24-1; D possibly corresponds to TRBD1 (6 bases). Germline V CDR1 and CDR2: KGHDR, SFDVKD. V lost 4 bases to trimming and J lost 2 bases, with 16 bases between them. This CDR3 is built from 16 residues. The CDR3 nucleotides read TGTGCCACCAGTGACCGCCTGAGGGGGAGTCAAGAGACCCAGTACTTC. Translated, it gives CATSDRLRGSQETQYF.

The V gene is TRBV14, the J gene TRBJ1-1, with D perhaps TRBD1 (5 bases). Germline-derived CDR1 and CDR2 are SGHDN and FVKESK. Trimming removed 1 base from V and 5 bases from J, with 11 bases in between. CDR3 length: 14 residues. The CDR3: CASSQGWGVTEAFF. DNA of the CDR3: TGTGCCAGCAGCCAAGGGTGGGGGGTTACTGAAGCTTTCTTT.

This CDR3 reads CATSDRNRADTQYF. CDR3 in DNA: TGTGCCACCAGTGACCGCAACAGGGCAGATACGCAGTATTTT. The gene calls are TRBV24-1 and TRBJ2-3, with D maybe TRBD1 (6 bases). The CDR3 is made up of 14 amino acids. With 4 bases removed from V and 4 bases from J, the gap between germline ends came to 11 bases. Germline assignment: CDR1 KGHDR and CDR2 SFDVKD.

This clonotype occurred a few times. The CDR3 loop reads CASQIGERPDTQYF. CDR3 nucleotide sequence: TGTGCTAGTCAAATAGGGGAGAGACCAGATACGCAGTATTTT. The chain uses TRBV12-5 and TRBJ2-3, with D perhaps TRBD1 or TRBD2 (5 bases each). Germline CDR1 and CDR2: LGHNT and FRNRAP. There are 14 residues in the CDR3. V lost 8 bases and J 4 bases, leaving 16 bases between the germline ends.

The chain employs TRBV10-3 and TRBJ2-1, with D unresolved. CDR3 length: 12 residues. V shed 10 bases and J shed 10 bases, with 17 bases lying between them. Germline V gene data show CDR1 as ENHRY and CDR2 as SYGVKD. CDR3 nucleotide sequence: TGTGCCACCGCCGCGGCCCCAAGGGAGCAGTTCTTC. It codes for CATAAAPREQFF.

This clonotype was counted a few times. The V gene is TRBV28, the J gene TRBJ2-2; maybe TRBD1 (6 bases). The V gene's germline CDR1 is MDHEN and CDR2 SYDVKM. This CDR3 has 15 amino acids. The V end lost 8 bases, the J end lost 0 bases, and 13 bases lay between the germline ends. The CDR3 nucleotides read TGTGCCAGCCAGAGGGGGACGGCGAACACCGGGGAGCTGTTTTTT. The encoded protein is CASQRGTANTGELFF.

The table lists this clonotype with a few counts. This rearrangement joins TRBV6-1 to TRBJ2-2; 7 bases line up with TRBD2. J gave up 6 bases and V 8 bases, and 6 bases lay outside the gene matches. CDR1 and CDR2 from the germline V gene are MNHNS and SASEGT. CDR3 length equals 13 residues. The DNA of the CDR3 is TGTGCCAGCGGAGTTGGGAGGGCCGGGGAGCTGTTTTTT. Translating gives CASGVGRAGELFF.

V and J are TRBV4-1 and TRBJ2-3, with D tentatively TRBD1 (7 bases). Germline V CDR1 and CDR2: MGHRA, YSYEKL. The CDR3 contains 13 residues. Trimming pared 5 bases from V and 5 bases from J, leaving 11 bases between. The CDR3 loop reads CASSFRGVDTQYF. CDR3 sequence (DNA): TGCGCCAGCAGCTTCAGGGGGGTAGATACGCAGTATTTT.

The chain is built from TRBV20-1 and TRBJ2-7; D might be TRBD1 or TRBD2, each matching 5 bases. Germline lookup yields CDR1 DFQATT and CDR2 SNEGSKA (reference sequence). The CDR3 covers 12 residues. V gave up 3 bases and J gave up 2 bases, with 8 bases separating them. CDR3 region: CSARQGPYEQYF. DNA of the CDR3: TGCAGTGCTAGGCAGGGACCCTACGAGCAGTACTTC.

This clonotype was counted between two and nine times. The chain has TRBV23-1 and TRBJ2-7; no definite D call. TRBV23-1 is an ORF for which the function is uncertain. Trimming stripped 1 base from V and 0 bases from J, with 10 bases between. This CDR3 is built from 15 residues. As DNA, the CDR3 is TGCGCCAGCAGTCAATTGCGGCAAGACTCCTACGAGCAGTACTTC. It is translated as CASSQLRQDSYEQYF.

This clonotype occurred many times. This sequence joins TRBV7-8 and TRBJ2-1; 11 bases are a match to TRBD2. The CDR3 extends over 16 amino acids. With V trimmed by 2 bases and J by 6 bases, 6 bases remained unmatched. Germline CDR1 SGHVS, CDR2 FQNEAQ. CDR3 in DNA: TGTGCCAGCAGCTTAACTACTAGCGGGAGTGGCAATGAGCAGTTCTTC. Residues: CASSLTTSGSGNEQFF.

This clonotype has more than one count but fewer than ten. The chain links TRBV27 to TRBJ2-7; 9 nucleotides match TRBD2. Germline V gene lookup returns CDR1 MNHEY and CDR2 SMNVEV (reference sequence). J was trimmed by 9 bases and V by 8 bases; bases with no gene match: 14. The CDR3 consists of 14 residues. The CDR3, as DNA: TGTGCCAGCGGGCGGGAGGGTTTCAAACTTAGGCAGTACTTC. This sequence encodes CASGREGFKLRQYF.

This chain joins TRBV29-1 and TRBJ2-3; 14 bases agree with TRBD2. This CDR3 is built from 17 residues. V dropped 1 base and J dropped 3; count of bases not matched to a gene: 6. From germline, CDR1 is SQVTM and CDR2 ANQGSEA. The CDR3 bases are TGCAGCGTTGAAGGGGGACTAGCGGGGGCAAGGACAGATACGCAGTATTTT. Translation: CSVEGGLAGARTDTQYF.

This clonotype turned up a few times. The genes are TRBV5-6 and TRBJ2-1, with TRBD2 identical over 13 bases. This CDR3 is 18 amino acids long. Losses at the gene ends were 2 bases for V and 5 bases for J; bases not matched to a gene: 10. Germline V gives CDR1 SGHDT, CDR2 YYEEEE. This CDR3 reads CASSFPYVLAGGHNEQFF. CDR3 coding DNA: TGTGCCAGCAGCTTCCCTTACGTACTAGCGGGGGGGCACAATGAGCAGTTCTTC.

This clonotype has more than one count but fewer than ten. This sequence joins TRBV7-9 and TRBJ2-1; D ambiguous. The CDR3 is 12 amino acids. V dropped 7 bases and J dropped 6 bases, with 10 bases sitting between them. In germline, CDR1 is SEHNR, CDR2 FQNEAQ (reference sequence). The DNA for the CDR3 is TGTGCCAGCACCCATAGGTCCAATGAGCAGTTCTTC. Translation gives CASTHRSNEQFF.

The V gene is TRBV19, the J gene TRBJ1-1, with no clear D. The germline V gene has CDR1 LNHDA and CDR2 SQIVND (reference sequence). Trimming pared 3 bases from V and 1 base from J, leaving 15 bases between. The CDR3 extends over 16 amino acids. The CDR3 coding sequence is TGTGCCAGTAGTATGGGAAAAGGGCAGGCGAACACTGAAGCTTTCTTT. Translated: CASSMGKGQANTEAFF.

CDR3 sequence (DNA): TGCAGCGTGTTCGGACCGAGGGGTAGGAACGAGCAGTACTTC. It yields the protein CSVFGPRGRNEQYF. This chain uses TRBV29-1 with TRBJ2-7, with D perhaps being TRBD1 or TRBD2 (5 bases each). The ends were cut back, 6 bases at V and 5 bases at J, with 20 bases in the middle. Germline CDR1 reads SQVTM; CDR2 reads ANQGSEA. The CDR3 totals 14 residues.

The chain combines TRBV11-2 with TRBJ2-1; D is unclear. V lost 1 base, J lost 4 bases, and 11 bases lay in between. CDR1 and CDR2 (germline): SGHAT, FQNNGV. This CDR3 is 15 amino acids long. The CDR3 DNA follows: TGTGCCAGCAGCTTAGTCCAGGTAGTTTACAATGAGCAGTTCTTC. Amino acids: CASSLVQVVYNEQFF. Full variable domain (missing parts from reference TRBV11-2 and TRBJ2-1): EAGVAQSPRYKIIEKRQSVAFWCNPISGHATLYWYQQILGQGPKLLIQFQNNGVVDDSQLPKDRFSAERLKGVDSTLKIQPAKLEDSAVYLCASSLVQVVYNEQFFGPGTRLTVL.

This rearrangement joins TRBV27 to TRBJ1-1; unclear D gene. The CDR3 is 16 amino acids. V gave up 4 bases and J gave up 8 bases, with 23 bases separating them. From germline, CDR1 is MNHEY and CDR2 SMNVEV (reference sequence). Here the CDR3 reads CASSSTAGGPRIEAFF. The CDR3 DNA is TGTGCCAGCAGTTCCACCGCGGGAGGTCCCAGGATCGAAGCTTTCTTT.